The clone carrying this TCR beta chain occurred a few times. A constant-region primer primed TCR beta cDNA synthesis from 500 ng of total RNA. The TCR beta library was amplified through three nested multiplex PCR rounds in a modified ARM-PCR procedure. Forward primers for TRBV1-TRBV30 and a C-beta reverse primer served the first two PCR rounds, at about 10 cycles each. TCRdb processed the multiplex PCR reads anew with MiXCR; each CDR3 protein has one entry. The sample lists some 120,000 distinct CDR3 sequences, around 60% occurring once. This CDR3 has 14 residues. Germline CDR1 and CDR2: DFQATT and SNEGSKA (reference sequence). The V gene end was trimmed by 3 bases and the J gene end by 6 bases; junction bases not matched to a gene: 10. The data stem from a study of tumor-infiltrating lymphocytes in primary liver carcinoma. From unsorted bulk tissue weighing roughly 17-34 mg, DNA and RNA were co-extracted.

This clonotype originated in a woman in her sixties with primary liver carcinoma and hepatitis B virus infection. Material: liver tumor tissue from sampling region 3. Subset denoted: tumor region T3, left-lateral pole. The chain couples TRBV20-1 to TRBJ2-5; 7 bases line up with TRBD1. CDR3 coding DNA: TGCAGTGCTAGGGATCCGACAGGGTTGAAGACCCAGTACTTC. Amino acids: CSARDPTGLKTQYF.